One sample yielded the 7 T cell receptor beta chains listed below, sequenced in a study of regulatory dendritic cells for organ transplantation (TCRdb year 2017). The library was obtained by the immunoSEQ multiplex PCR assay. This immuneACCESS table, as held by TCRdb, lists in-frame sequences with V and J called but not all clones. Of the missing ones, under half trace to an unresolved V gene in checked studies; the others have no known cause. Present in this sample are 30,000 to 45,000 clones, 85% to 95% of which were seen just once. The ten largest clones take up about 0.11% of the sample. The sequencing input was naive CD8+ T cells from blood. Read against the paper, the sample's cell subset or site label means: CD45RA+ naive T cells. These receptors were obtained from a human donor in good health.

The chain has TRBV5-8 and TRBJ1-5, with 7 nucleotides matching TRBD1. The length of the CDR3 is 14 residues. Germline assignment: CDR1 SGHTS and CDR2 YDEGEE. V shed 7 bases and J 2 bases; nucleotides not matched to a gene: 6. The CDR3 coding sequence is TGTGCCAGCGTCGGACAGGAGGGCAATCAGCCCCAGCATTTT. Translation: CASVGQEGNQPQHF.

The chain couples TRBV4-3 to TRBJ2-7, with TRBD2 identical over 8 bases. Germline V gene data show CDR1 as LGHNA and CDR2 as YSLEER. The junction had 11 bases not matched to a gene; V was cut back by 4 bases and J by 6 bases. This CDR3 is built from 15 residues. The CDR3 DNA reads TGCGCCAGCAGCCCGGGGACTAGTACGGTTCGCGAGCAGTACTTC. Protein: CASSPGTSTVREQYF.

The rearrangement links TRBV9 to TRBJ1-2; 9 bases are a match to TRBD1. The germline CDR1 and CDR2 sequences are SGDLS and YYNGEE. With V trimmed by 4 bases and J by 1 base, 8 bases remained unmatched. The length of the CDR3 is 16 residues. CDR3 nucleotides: TGTGCCAGCAGCTCCCCCGGGACAGGGATTAACTATGGCTACACCTTC. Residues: CASSSPGTGINYGYTF.

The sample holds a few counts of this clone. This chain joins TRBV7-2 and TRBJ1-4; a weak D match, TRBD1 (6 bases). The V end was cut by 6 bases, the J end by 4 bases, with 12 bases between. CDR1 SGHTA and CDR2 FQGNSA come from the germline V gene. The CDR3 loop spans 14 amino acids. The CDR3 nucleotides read TGTGCCAGCAGTCTGGACAGTTATAATGAAAAACTGTTTTTT. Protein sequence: CASSLDSYNEKLFF.

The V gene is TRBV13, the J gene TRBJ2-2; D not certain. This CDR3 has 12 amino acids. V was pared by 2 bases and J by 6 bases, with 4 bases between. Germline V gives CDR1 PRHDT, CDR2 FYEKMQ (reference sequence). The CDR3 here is CASSLSPGELFF. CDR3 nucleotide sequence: TGTGCCAGCAGCTTATCTCCCGGGGAGCTGTTTTTT.

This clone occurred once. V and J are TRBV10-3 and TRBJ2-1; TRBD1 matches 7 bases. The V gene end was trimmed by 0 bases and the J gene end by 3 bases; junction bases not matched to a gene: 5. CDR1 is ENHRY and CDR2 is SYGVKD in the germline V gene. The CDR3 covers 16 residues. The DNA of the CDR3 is TGTGCCATCAGTGAGTCTAGGGGGCGACTCTACAATGAGCAGTTCTTC. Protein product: CAISESRGRLYNEQFF.

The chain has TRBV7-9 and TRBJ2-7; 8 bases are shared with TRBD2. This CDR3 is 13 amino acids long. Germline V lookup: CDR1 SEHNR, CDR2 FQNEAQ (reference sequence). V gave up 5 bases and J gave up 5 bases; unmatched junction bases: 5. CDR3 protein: CASSRSGKDEQYF. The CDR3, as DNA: TGTGCCAGCAGCCGTAGCGGGAAGGACGAGCAGTACTTC.